This T cell receptor beta chain was sequenced in a study of shared clonotypes between healthy human individuals. As originally analysed: ImmunoSEQ yielded junction-only sequences lacking quality scores, so filtering differed. Sequencing was performed with immunoSEQ multiplex PCR; in TCRdb, only in-frame clones are kept and a portion is missing. From that table come the V and J calls and clone size; the DNA was used to work out D and trimming. The table includes some 490,000 clones, about 85% detected once. Concerning this clone itself: Antigen specificity is unknown.

General observations from the study: Researchers sampled blood only, noting tissue repertoires likely differ. Having only a few donors restricted how much genetic and exposure-history diversity was captured.

Sample: PBMCs. This TCR came from a woman between 40 and 50 years old in good health. Some clones in this sample may be carry-over from other donors' samples.

The chain's CDR3 is CASSFSSASGAYEQYF. The CDR3 DNA reads TGTGCCAGCAGCTTTAGCTCGGCTAGCGGGGCGTACGAGCAGTACTTC. This chain connects TRBV11-2 to TRBJ2-7; TRBD2 matches at 9 bases. V was pared by 3 bases and J by 4 bases, with 10 bases of the junction left unmatched. This CDR3 comprises 16 residues. Germline V gene data show CDR1 as SGHAT and CDR2 as FQNNGV. Supplemented by reference TRBV11-2 and TRBJ2-7, the full variable domain reads EAGVAQSPRYKIIEKRQSVAFWCNPISGHATLYWYQQILGQGPKLLIQFQNNGVVDDSQLPKDRFSAERLKGVDSTLKIQPAKLEDSAVYLCASSFSSASGAYEQYFGPGTRLTVT.